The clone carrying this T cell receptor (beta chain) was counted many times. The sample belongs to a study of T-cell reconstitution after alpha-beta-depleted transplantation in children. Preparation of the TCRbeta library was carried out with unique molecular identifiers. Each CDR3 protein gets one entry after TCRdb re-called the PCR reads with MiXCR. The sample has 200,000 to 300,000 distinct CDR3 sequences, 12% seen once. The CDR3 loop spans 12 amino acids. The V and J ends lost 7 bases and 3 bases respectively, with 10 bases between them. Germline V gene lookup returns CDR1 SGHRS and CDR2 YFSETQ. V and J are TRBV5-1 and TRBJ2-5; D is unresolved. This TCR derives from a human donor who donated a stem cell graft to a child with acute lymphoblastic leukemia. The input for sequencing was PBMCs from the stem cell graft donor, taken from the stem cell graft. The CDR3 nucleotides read TGCGCCAGCCGCGCTACAAAAGAGACCCAGTACTTC. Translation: CASRATKETQYF.